The 5 T cell receptor beta chains below come from one sample, sequenced in a study of blood T cell repertoires in COVID-19. Profiled with immunoSEQ multiplex PCR; TCRdb holds only in-frame clones, not every one. This sample carries some 300,000 clones, 89% of them seen once, and the ten largest clones take less than 9.5%. Sequenced material: PBMCs or T cells enriched from blood (not recorded which). Source of these receptors: a woman aged 25 to 39 who had recovered from COVID-19.

The chain employs TRBV2 and TRBJ1-1; TRBD1 matches 8 bases. CDR1 and CDR2 from the germline V gene are SNHLY and FYNNEI. J gave up 5 bases and V 7 bases, and 6 bases lay outside the gene matches. This CDR3 is built from 13 residues. The CDR3: CASTEQGGTEAFF. CDR3 DNA sequence: TGTGCCAGCACCGAACAGGGGGGGACTGAAGCTTTCTTT.

The V call is TRBV7-9, the J call TRBJ2-7; the D is unclear. The CDR3 is made up of 13 amino acids. V shed 2 bases and J shed 6 bases, with 11 bases lying between them. Germline V lookup: CDR1 SEHNR, CDR2 FQNEAQ (reference sequence). The CDR3 sequence is CASSLQAFGEQYF. The CDR3 DNA reads as TGTGCCAGCAGCTTACAGGCATTTGGCGAGCAGTACTTC.

This chain joins TRBV9 and TRBJ2-1; 9 nucleotides match TRBD2. Unmatched junction bases numbered 11, after V lost 0 bases and J lost 4 bases. Germline CDR1 is SGDLS and CDR2 is YYNGEE. CDR3 length: 18 amino acids. CDR3 DNA: TGTGCCAGCAGCGTAGGAGCGCTAGCGGGGACCTCTTACAATGAGCAGTTCTTC. Its translation is CASSVGALAGTSYNEQFF.

The rearrangement uses TRBV7-2 and TRBJ2-7; 7 bases match TRBD1. Unmatched junction bases numbered 9, after V lost 3 bases and J lost 7 bases. This CDR3 has 14 amino acids. CDR1 is SGHTA and CDR2 is FQGNSA in the germline V gene. In nucleotides, the CDR3 is TGTGCCAGCAGCTTTAGACAGGGTTCGATGGAGCAGTACTTC. It encodes CASSFRQGSMEQYF.

The chain employs TRBV23-1 and TRBJ2-3, with D perhaps matching TRBD2 (6 bases). TRBV23-1 is filed as an ORF, its function uncertain. V was clipped by 2 bases and J by 2 bases, with 14 bases between them. This CDR3 region has 16 residues. The CDR3 reads CASSQLVGLYTDTQYF. CDR3 nucleotides: TGCGCCAGCAGTCAACTGGTGGGACTTTACACAGATACGCAGTATTTT.